Listed below are T cell receptor beta chains from one sample, sequenced in a study of blood T cell repertoires in COVID-19. The data were produced by immunoSEQ multiplex PCR, yet TCRdb's version contains in-frame clones alone and is incomplete. The sample contains about 200,000 clones, 70% to 90% of which appear only once. The sequenced sample consisted of peripheral blood. Every receptor here comes from a man in his 60s with active or convalescent COVID-19. Each CDR3 is given with its conserved first and last residue. The D gene is left open where the match is weak. Clone size appears in some rows only: once, few, many, or a class for an expanded clone.

CDR3 protein,CDR3 DNA,D gene,J gene,V gene,clone size
CASSLSQVGNTIYF,TGTGCCAGCAGCTTGTCACAGGTCGGAAACACCATATATTTT,-,TRBJ1-3,TRBV7-8,-
CASSPRDSGDTQYF,TGTGCCAGCTCACCGCGGGACTCTGGAGATACGCAGTATTTT,-,TRBJ2-3,TRBV18,-
CASSPGQGTDTQYF,TGTGCCAGCAGCCCAGGACAGGGCACAGATACGCAGTATTTT,TRBD1,TRBJ2-3,TRBV2,-
CASSLTPPIQGYNSPLHF,TGTGCCAGCAGCCTAACCCCTCCGATACAGGGGTATAATTCACCCCTCCACTTT,TRBD1,TRBJ1-6,TRBV27,few
CASSQEAGRTEAFF,TGTGCCAGCAGCCAAGAGGCGGGGAGAACTGAAGCTTTCTTT,-,TRBJ1-1,TRBV4-2,-
CASSYHAGPNYGYTF,TGTGCCAGCAGTTACCACGCAGGTCCTAACTATGGCTACACCTTC,-,TRBJ1-2,TRBV6-2/TRBV6-3,-
CASSVLGGVNEQFF,TGCGCCAGCAGCGTCCTAGGGGGAGTGAATGAGCAGTTCTTC,-,TRBJ2-1,TRBV5-1,-
CASRGGASGGNRGSDTQYF,TGTGCCAGCAGGGGCGGGGCTAGCGGGGGCAACCGAGGGTCAGATACGCAGTATTTT,TRBD2,TRBJ2-3,TRBV27,-
CASSQDTGIHEQYF,TGCGCCAGCAGCCAAGATACGGGTATCCACGAGCAGTACTTC,-,TRBJ2-7,TRBV4-1,-
CASSWGQQETQYF,TGTGCCAGCAGTTGGGGACAGCAAGAGACCCAGTACTTC,TRBD1,TRBJ2-5,TRBV6-5,-
CASSGEGSEAFF,TGCGCCAGCAGCGGGGAGGGATCTGAAGCTTTCTTT,-,TRBJ1-1,TRBV5-1,-
CASRRDRSSTYNSPLHF,TGTGCCAGTAGACGGGACAGGAGCTCTACCTATAATTCACCCCTCCACTTT,TRBD1,TRBJ1-6,TRBV19,-
CASSERGTGGTEAFF,TGTGCCAGCAGTGAACGGGGGACAGGGGGAACTGAAGCTTTCTTT,TRBD1,TRBJ1-1,TRBV6-1,once
CASSLFEGVGETQYF,TGTGCCAGCAGCTTATTTGAAGGGGTCGGGGAGACCCAGTACTTC,-,TRBJ2-5,TRBV7-2,-
CATQILADLLRGYTF,TGTGCCACTCAGATCCTGGCGGACTTACTTCGAGGCTACACCTTC,-,TRBJ1-2,TRBV24-1,-